The table lists the clone carrying this T cell receptor beta chain with a few counts. Its matching antigen is unknown. This CDR3 is built from 15 residues. V was clipped by 4 bases and J by 4 bases; unmatched bases: 4. Germline assignment: CDR1 SGHNT and CDR2 YYREEE (reference sequence). Every bit of the isolated RNA underwent reverse transcription, so sequencing read expressed TCRB transcripts. Sequencing used immunoSEQ multiplex PCR; TCRdb keeps in-frame clones, though not all of them. This table has some 350,000 clones, approximately 13% appearing once. Stem cell-like memory, regulatory, central memory and naive CD4+ cells were sorted via CD45RO/CCR7/CD25/CD127/CD95/CD27. Populations isolated by sorting all had purity greater than 95%. These data originate in a study of beta chain features in type 1 diabetes. Study observations and caveats: Among patients with Type 1 diabetes, TCRB CDR3s were moderately but significantly shorter in every one of the four CD4+ subsets. Fewer junction insertions and more nucleotide deletions appeared in type 1 diabetes patients.

This chain joins TRBV5-4 and TRBJ2-5, with 13 bases identical to TRBD2. Sequenced material: naive CD4+ T cells from blood. This clonotype was obtained from a woman in her late teens or twenties with type 1 diabetes. The CDR3 here is CASSIGLAGVETQYF. CDR3 sequence (DNA): TGTGCCAGCAGCATAGGACTAGCGGGGGTAGAGACCCAGTACTTC.